The 8 T cell receptor beta chains given below trace back to one sample, sequenced in a study of blood T cell repertoires in COVID-19. The method was immunoSEQ multiplex PCR; TCRdb's version includes in-frame clones alone and lacks a portion of them. The sample has over 300,000 clones; 90% are singletons. The sequenced material came from peripheral blood. The source is a man between 18 and 29 years old with active or convalescent COVID-19.

The CDR3 coding sequence is TGCAGCGGTAGCGGGGGGGAAGAGACCCAGTACTTC. This gives the protein CSGSGGEETQYF. The chain couples TRBV29-1 to TRBJ2-5; TRBD2 matches at 11 bases. The germline CDR1 and CDR2 sequences are SQVTM and ANQGSEA. V was pared by 7 bases and J by 3 bases, with 1 base of the junction left unmatched. This CDR3 spans 12 amino acids.

Points on this clone: At the DNA level, this CDR3 is encoded by other sequences in the same sample as well. The V gene is TRBV18, the J gene TRBJ1-4; D gene unclear. CDR1 is KGHSH and CDR2 is LQKENI in the germline V gene. Trimming cost V 3 bases and J 7 bases, with 6 bases left between them. The CDR3 has 12 residues. CDR3 DNA: TGTGCCAGCTCACCCCGAGGTGAAAAACTGTTTTTT. It yields the protein CASSPRGEKLFF.

The chain uses TRBV6-5 and TRBJ2-7; D unclear. Germline V gives CDR1 MNHEY, CDR2 SVGAGI. V dropped 2 bases and J dropped 2 bases, with 7 bases sitting between them. CDR3 length: 13 amino acids. DNA for the CDR3: TGTGCCAGCAGTTACCCTAAGACCTACGAGCAGTACTTC. It codes for CASSYPKTYEQYF.

The V and J genes are TRBV7-2 and TRBJ2-1; D is perhaps TRBD2 (7 bases). V lost 4 bases and J lost 6, with 13 bases in between. This CDR3 has 14 amino acids. Germline V gives CDR1 SGHTA, CDR2 FQGNSA. The CDR3 DNA follows: TGTGCCAGCAGCTCCGAAGGGGGGGTCAATGAGCAGTTCTTC. Its translation is CASSSEGGVNEQFF.

A single count supports this clone. This chain connects TRBV4-3 to TRBJ1-5, with D unclear. Germline V CDR1 and CDR2: LGHNA, YSLEER. Trimming took 1 base from V and 2 from J, leaving 9 bases between them. The CDR3 loop spans 15 amino acids. The CDR3 reads CASSQGPGGNQPQHF. CDR3 sequence (DNA): TGCGCCAGCAGCCAAGGCCCGGGAGGCAATCAGCCCCAGCATTTT.

The genes are TRBV5-1 and TRBJ1-2; a weak D match, TRBD1 (5 bases). The germline V gene has CDR1 SGHRS and CDR2 YFSETQ. The CDR3 consists of 14 residues. Deletions cut 1 base from V and 3 bases from J, with 10 bases between. The CDR3 DNA reads TGCGCCAGCAGCTTGAAAGGGGACTACTATGGCTACACCTTC. Its protein is CASSLKGDYYGYTF.

This chain joins TRBV24-1 and TRBJ2-3; 10 bases map to TRBD1. The trim removed 4 bases at V and 4 bases at J, leaving 7 bases unmatched. Germline V CDR1 and CDR2: KGHDR, SFDVKD. The CDR3 totals 16 residues. The CDR3 loop is CATSDQDRGGSDTQYF. The CDR3, as DNA: TGTGCCACCAGTGACCAGGACAGGGGGGGTTCAGATACGCAGTATTTT.

The J gene is TRBJ2-7, the V gene TRBV5-1; TRBD2 matches at 8 bases. The CDR3 has 15 amino acids. Trimming took 5 bases from V and 0 from J; bases not matched to a gene: 7. Germline lookup yields CDR1 SGHRS and CDR2 YFSETQ. The CDR3 sequence: CASRPSGTSSYEQYF. The CDR3 DNA reads TGCGCCAGCAGACCCTCCGGGACTAGCTCCTACGAGCAGTACTTC.